These 7 T cell receptor beta chains originate from one sample sequenced in a study of graft-versus-host responses after intestinal transplantation. TCRdb keeps only in-frame clones here, not all; method: immunoSEQ multiplex PCR. The sample includes approximately 110,000 clones, around 92% of them seen just once. These receptors have no identified antigens. Sequencing was performed on unstimulated CD8+ T cells sorted from spleen or lymph node cells, taken before transplant. These receptor sequences come from a human donor who was the organ donor for an intestinal transplant.

This chain uses TRBV9 with TRBJ2-1; D is unclear. Germline lookup yields CDR1 SGDLS and CDR2 YYNGEE. Trimming stripped 0 bases from V and 10 bases from J, with 8 bases between. There are 12 residues in the CDR3. The CDR3 DNA reads TGTGCCAGCAGCGTAGAGGGAAGGGAGCAGTTCTTC. Protein: CASSVEGREQFF. Complete variable domain (other parts from reference TRBV9 and TRBJ2-1): DSGVTQTPKHLITATGQRVTLRCSPRSGDLSVYWYQQSLDQGLQFLIQYYNGEERAKGNILERFSAQQFPDLHSELNLSSLELGDSALYFCASSVEGREQFFGPGTRLTVL.

J is TRBJ2-7 and V is TRBV7-2, with TRBD1 as a possible D gene (5 bases). This CDR3 is built from 14 residues. Deletions cut 1 base from V and 7 bases from J, with 14 bases between. Germline V gives CDR1 SGHTA, CDR2 FQGNSA. DNA for the CDR3: TGTGCCAGCAGCTTAGGCCCTTATCAGGGAGAGCAGTACTTC. Amino acids: CASSLGPYQGEQYF.

The chain joins TRBV5-4 to TRBJ2-7, with 7 nucleotides matching TRBD1. V was clipped by 5 bases and J by 2 bases; unmatched bases: 7. There are 14 residues in the CDR3. CDR1 SGHNT and CDR2 YYREEE come from the germline V gene (reference sequence). The DNA of the CDR3 is TGTGCCAGCAGTTTTCATGACAGGGCCTACGAGCAGTACTTC. Its protein is CASSFHDRAYEQYF.

The chain couples TRBV4-2 to TRBJ2-3; D possibly matches TRBD1 or TRBD2 (6 bases each). Germline V gene lookup returns CDR1 LGHNA and CDR2 YNFKEQ. The CDR3 runs to 16 residues. Trimming took off 4 bases at V and 2 bases at J, with 16 bases between the two ends. The CDR3 region has the DNA TGTGCCAGCAGCCTCGGGATCCCGGGGGCCACAGATACGCAGTATTTT. Translating gives CASSLGIPGATDTQYF.

Turning to this clone: This CDR3 is also generated by other DNA sequences in the sample. J is TRBJ2-3 and V is TRBV4-1; D may be TRBD2 (7 bases). The CDR3 extends over 18 amino acids. The ends were cut back, 4 bases at V and 1 base at J, with 21 bases in the middle. CDR1 is MGHRA and CDR2 is YSYEKL in the germline V gene. The chain's CDR3 is CASSPKSYREGGTDTQYF. CDR3 DNA sequence: TGCGCCAGCAGCCCCAAGTCATACAGGGAGGGAGGCACAGATACGCAGTATTTT.

The chain employs TRBV28 and TRBJ1-2; D is undetermined. Trimming stripped 4 bases from V and 2 bases from J, with 5 bases between. Germline CDR1 and CDR2: MDHEN and SYDVKM. The CDR3 covers 12 residues. CDR3 DNA sequence: TGTGCCAGCAGTTCGAACAACTATGGCTACACCTTC. It yields the protein CASSSNNYGYTF.

The gene calls are TRBV5-1 and TRBJ2-2; D might be TRBD1 (5 bases). V was cut by 4 bases and J by 1 base, with 8 bases left in between. The length of the CDR3 is 14 residues. Germline values: CDR1 SGHRS, CDR2 YFSETQ. The CDR3 here is CASSDGQNTGELFF. CDR3 DNA: TGCGCCAGCAGCGACGGACAGAACACCGGGGAGCTGTTTTTT.